The 8 T cell receptor beta chains given below trace back to one sample, sequenced in a study of blood T cell repertoires in COVID-19 (TCRdb year 2020). The library was obtained by the immunoSEQ multiplex PCR assay. TCRdb stores this immuneACCESS table with in-frame sequences only. Part of the clones is absent; in the studies checked, under half of the shortfall reflects unresolved V genes, and no reason is known for the rest. The sample table records over 350,000 clones; about 90% of these occur just once. The ten largest make up about 2% of the sample. The specimen was PBMCs or T cells enriched from blood (not recorded which). The receptors stem from a woman aged 18-30 years with acute COVID-19.

The chain links TRBV6-5 to TRBJ2-4; 10 bases align to TRBD2. Germline CDR1 MNHEY, CDR2 SVGAGI. The length of the CDR3 is 15 residues. Germline trimming cut 4 bases from V and 8 bases from J; bases unmatched to any gene: 8. In DNA form, the CDR3 reads TGTGCCAGCAGTTCCCGCAGCGGGGGGGCGGACATTCAGTACTTC. It specifies CASSSRSGGADIQYF.

This chain joins TRBV7-2 and TRBJ2-7; a possible D gene is TRBD2 (5 bases). V was trimmed by 5 bases and J by 2 bases, leaving 16 bases between them. In germline, CDR1 is SGHTA, CDR2 FQGNSA. The CDR3 runs to 15 residues. As DNA, the CDR3 is TGTGCCAGCAGCGAAACTAGTGGCCGGGCCTACGAGCAGTACTTC. Residues: CASSETSGRAYEQYF. The whole variable domain, remainder taken from reference TRBV7-2 and TRBJ2-7, is GAGVSQSPSNKVTEKGKDVELRCDPISGHTALYWYRQSLGQGLEFLIYFQGNSAPDKSGLPSDRFSAERTGGSVSTLTIQRTQQEDSAVYLCASSETSGRAYEQYFGPGTRLTVT.

The chain is built from TRBV10-3 and TRBJ2-7; TRBD1 is a possible D gene (5 bases). The CDR3 extends over 14 amino acids. V lost 6 bases and J lost 0, with 12 bases in between. The germline gives CDR1 ENHRY, CDR2 SYGVKD. For the CDR3, the DNA is TGTGCCATCAGCGCTGGGGCCAGCTCCTACGAGCAGTACTTC. As protein: CAISAGASSYEQYF.

V usage is TRBV7-8 and J usage is TRBJ1-2; 10 positions agree with TRBD1. Germline-derived CDR1 and CDR2 are SGHVS and FQNEAQ. The junction had 5 bases not matched to a gene; V was cut back by 6 bases and J by 4 bases. The CDR3 has 14 amino acids. In DNA, the CDR3 is TGTGCCAGCAGACCGGGACAGGGGATCTATGGCTACACCTTC. Its protein product is CASRPGQGIYGYTF.

The CDR3 region has the DNA TGTGCCAGCAGTTTAAGCGGGAGAATCGCCGGGGAGCTGTTTTTT. Translated: CASSLSGRIAGELFF. The chain combines TRBV28 with TRBJ2-2; 8 bases fit TRBD2. The V segment lost 2 bases and the J segment 6 bases; nucleotides outside the gene matches: 5. This CDR3 is 15 amino acids long. CDR1 is MDHEN and CDR2 is SYDVKM in the germline V gene.

The rearrangement uses TRBV4-1 and TRBJ1-6; D possibly corresponds to TRBD1 (5 bases). V lost 4 bases and J lost 9, with 13 bases in between. Germline V lookup: CDR1 MGHRA, CDR2 YSYEKL. CDR3 length equals 14 residues. Here the CDR3 DNA reads TGCGCCAGCAGCCTAGGCCAGGGCTCTTCACCCCTCCACTTT. This sequence encodes CASSLGQGSSPLHF.

Concerning this clone: A much bigger clone sits one base away, suggesting this may be a read error. The rearrangement uses TRBV5-5 and TRBJ1-2; 7 nucleotides agree with TRBD1. Germline lookup yields CDR1 SGHKS and CDR2 YYEKEE (reference sequence). The trim removed 4 bases at V and 0 bases at J, leaving 3 bases unmatched. The CDR3 contains 14 residues. The CDR3 region has the DNA TGTGCCAGCAGCACCGGGACAGCTAACTATGGCTACACCTTC. It codes for CASSTGTANYGYTF.

The genes are TRBV2 and TRBJ1-4, with D maybe TRBD1 (6 bases). The germline V gene has CDR1 SNHLY and CDR2 FYNNEI. This CDR3 contains 15 residues. Trimming removed 3 bases from V and 2 bases from J, with 10 bases in between. The DNA for the CDR3 is TGTGCCAGCAGTGATTTGGGGGCTACTAATGAAAAACTGTTTTTT. Encoded protein: CASSDLGATNEKLFF.